Presented here are 21 T cell receptor beta chains from one specimen sequenced in a study of prognosis after radiotherapy for stage I lung cancer. Using two-round multiplex PCR, the authors amplified TCR beta CDR3 from genomic DNA. Amplification in first-round PCR relied on primers specific to each TRBV and TRBJ gene. TCRdb called the multiplex PCR reads again in MiXCR, with one record for every CDR3 protein. The top ten clones hold around 6.8% of a sample with about 59,000 distinct CDR3 sequences, less than 30% of them seen once. The specimen comprised PBMCs, sampled before or after stereotactic body radiation therapy (not recorded which). These TCRs come from a donor of 50 years or more with non-small cell lung cancer.

V usage is TRBV6-1 and J usage is TRBJ2-6; 9 bases map to TRBD1. This CDR3 has 17 amino acids. After removal of 5 bases from V and 6 bases from J, the junction contained 11 bases not matched to a gene. CDR1 is MNHNS, CDR2 SASEGT, per germline. CDR3 region: CASSRDRARSLANVLTF. CDR3 in DNA: TGTGCCAGCAGTAGGGACAGGGCACGCTCTCTGGCCAACGTCCTGACTTTC.

A note on this clonotype: A far larger clone is one nucleotide away, so this likely arose from a read error. This chain uses TRBV7-2 with TRBJ2-1; 8 bases line up with TRBD1. This CDR3 is 14 amino acids long. Unmatched junction bases numbered 10, after V lost 5 bases and J lost 10 bases. The germline V gene encodes CDR1 SGHTA and CDR2 FQGNSA. CDR3 nucleotide sequence: TGTGCCAGCAGCGTGGGACAGGACTCCTACGAGCAGTTCTTC. This sequence encodes CASSVGQDSYEQFF.

This clonotype has a count of ten or more. Germline and junction disagree at one end, which may indicate a read error. This sequence joins TRBV5-1 and TRBJ1-3; D is uncertain. CDR1 and CDR2 (germline): SGHRS, YFSETQ. The CDR3 totals 12 residues. The CDR3 sequence: CASSLDGSTIYF. The CDR3, as DNA: TGCGCCAGCAGCTTGGATGGAAGCACCATATATTTT.

This clonotype was detected many times. J is TRBJ1-1 and V is TRBV20-1, with a weak D call TRBD1 (5 bases). Germline CDR1 DFQATT, CDR2 SNEGSKA (reference sequence). With 6 bases removed from V and 3 bases from J, the gap between germline ends came to 17 bases. The CDR3 loop spans 14 amino acids. The CDR3 DNA is TGCAGTGCCACCCCAGGGTCTGCGGACACTGAAGCTTTCTTT. Translating it yields CSATPGSADTEAFF.

J is TRBJ1-2 and V is TRBV6-8; D not certain. Germline V gene data show CDR1 as MNHGY and CDR2 as SAAAGT. Between the trimmed V and J ends, which lost 8 bases and 14 bases, there was a span of 21 bases. The CDR3 is 12 amino acids. CDR3 DNA sequence: TGTGCCAGCGGTGACCGGGCCCTAGCAGGAACCTTC. Its translation is CASGDRALAGTF.

This chain uses TRBV6-2 or TRBV6-3 with TRBJ2-3; 8 nucleotides align to TRBD1. J lost 5 bases, V lost 10 bases, and 14 bases had no gene match. Germline CDR1 and CDR2: MNHEY and SVGEGT. The CDR3 contains 15 residues. This CDR3 is CAIIIQGDRGDTQYF. The CDR3 bases are TGTGCCATCATTATACAGGGGGATAGGGGAGATACGCAGTATTTT.

Concerning this clonotype itself: Being one base from a much bigger clone, this may be a read error. The genes are TRBV10-3 and TRBJ1-1; 7 bases fit TRBD1. This CDR3 has 16 residues. CDR1 is ENHRY and CDR2 is SYGVKD in the germline V gene. With 5 bases clipped from V and 3 bases from J, the junction kept 12 bases outside the gene matches. CDR3 nucleotides: TGTGCCATCAGTCGAATCCAATCCGGGACAGACACTGAAGCTTTCTTT. Translated, it gives CAISRIQSGTDTEAFF.

In its sample, this clonotype was seen many times. The V call is TRBV4-2, the J call TRBJ2-2; possible D gene TRBD1, 7 bases. The germline gives CDR1 LGHNA, CDR2 YNFKEQ. The V end was cut by 1 base, the J end by 5 bases, with 11 bases between. The CDR3 has 15 residues. The CDR3 nucleotides are TGTGCCAGCAGCCAAGTGACAGGGAGGACCGGGGAGCTGTTTTTT. As protein: CASSQVTGRTGELFF.

This clonotype has a handful of counts. This probably arose from a read error, given a far larger clone one base away. The chain recombines TRBV6-5 with TRBJ2-5, with 9 bases lining up with TRBD2. Per germline, CDR1 MNHEY and CDR2 SVGAGI. This CDR3 has 14 residues. CDR3 DNA sequence: TGTGCCTGCAGTTTGGGACTAGCTCAAGAGACCCAGTACTTC. The encoded protein is CACSLGLAQETQYF.

In this sample, this clonotype turned up many times. The rearrangement links TRBV4-1 to TRBJ2-1, with 7 positions matching TRBD1. CDR3 length: 13 residues. CDR1 and CDR2 (germline): MGHRA, YSYEKL. V lost 4 bases, J lost 9 bases, and 6 bases stayed unmatched. CDR3 residues: CASSPYRGSEQFF. The CDR3 coding sequence is TGCGCCAGCAGCCCATACAGGGGCAGTGAGCAGTTCTTC.

This clonotype was counted only a few times. The chain links TRBV7-2 to TRBJ2-3; D not certain. This CDR3 contains 14 residues. Trimming stripped 7 bases from V and 0 bases from J, with 11 bases between. The germline gives CDR1 SGHTA, CDR2 FQGNSA. As DNA, the CDR3 is TGTGCCAGCAACTCACCTAGTAGCACAGATACGCAGTATTTT. This translates into CASNSPSSTDTQYF.

There are many counts of this clonotype. This chain joins TRBV6-1 and TRBJ1-2, with 9 bases fitting TRBD1. There are 13 residues in the CDR3. Germline V CDR1 and CDR2: MNHNS, SASEGT. V lost 8 bases and J lost 8; bases outside the gene matches: 9. CDR3 loop: CASGSGTGNGYTF. The CDR3 region has the DNA TGTGCCAGCGGCTCCGGGACAGGGAACGGCTACACCTTC.

This clonotype was seen at least ten times. The rearrangement uses TRBV20-1 and TRBJ1-1, with a tentative D call TRBD1 (6 bases). V shed 6 bases and J shed 6 bases, with 17 bases lying between them. The CDR3 is made up of 13 amino acids. Germline values: CDR1 DFQATT, CDR2 SNEGSKA (reference sequence). The CDR3 DNA reads as TGCAGTGCAGGGGGGCAGCGGGGGGCTGAAGCTTTCTTT. This encodes CSAGGQRGAEAFF.

As to this clonotype: Since a much larger clone is just one base distant, this may be a read error. V and J are TRBV20-1 and TRBJ2-5; D not resolved. V shed 5 bases and J shed 5 bases, with 18 bases lying between them. Germline V gene lookup returns CDR1 DFQATT and CDR2 SNEGSKA (reference sequence). The CDR3 consists of 14 residues. DNA of the CDR3: TGCAGTGCTGGGGATGTGGCATGGTTCGAGACCCAGTACTTC. Amino acids: CSAGDVAWFETQYF.

The chain couples TRBV6-1 to TRBJ1-6; 8 bases fit TRBD1. Germline CDR1 MNHNS, CDR2 SASEGT. The CDR3 is made up of 11 amino acids. CDR3 DNA sequence: TGTGGCAGGCAGGGGGCCTCACCCCTCCACTTT. Protein sequence: CGRQGASPLHF.

This clonotype was seen many times. This sequence joins TRBV7-6 and TRBJ2-5; 10 bases are shared with TRBD1. The CDR3 contains 16 residues. Looked up from germline, CDR1 is SGHVS and CDR2 is FNYEAQ. Trimming cost V 5 bases and J 3 bases; bases outside gene matches: 9. Here the CDR3 DNA reads TGTGCCAGCAGCCCATCCGGGACAGGGGTGGAAGAGACCCAGTACTTC. Residues: CASSPSGTGVEETQYF.

This clonotype showed up many times. The rearrangement joins TRBV5-4 to TRBJ2-5; 11 bases are a match to TRBD1. This CDR3 region has 15 residues. Germline V gene lookup returns CDR1 SGHNT and CDR2 YYREEE (reference sequence). Trimming removed 4 bases from V and 2 bases from J; junction bases left unmatched: 4. The CDR3 DNA reads as TGTGCCAGCAGCAGGACAGGGGGCTCTCAAGAGACCCAGTACTTC. Translating gives CASSRTGGSQETQYF.

Many counts were recorded for this clonotype. The chain links TRBV3-1 to TRBJ1-6; 7 bases are a match to TRBD1. The CDR3 contains 14 residues. Losses at the gene ends were 6 bases for V and 9 bases for J; bases not matched to a gene: 8. Germline V lookup: CDR1 LGHDT, CDR2 YNNKEL (reference sequence). In DNA form, the CDR3 reads TGTGCCAGCAGGAAGGGGGCGCGGGGTTCACCCCTCCACTTT. As protein: CASRKGARGSPLHF.

Note on this clonotype: With only one base between it and a far larger clone, this is likely a read error. The chain has TRBV7-2 and TRBJ1-2; D gene uncertain. The CDR3 runs to 15 residues. The V gene lost 5 bases and the J gene lost 8 bases, with 21 bases spanning the gap. Germline loops: CDR1 SGHTA, CDR2 FQGNSA. CDR3 amino acids: CASSPSEVGFWGYTF. The CDR3 DNA reads TGTGCCAGCAGCCCATCGGAGGTGGGGTTCTGGGGCTACACCTTC.

The chain employs TRBV18 and TRBJ2-3; possible D gene TRBD2, 7 bases. The germline V gene encodes CDR1 KGHSH and CDR2 LQKENI. Trimming pared 3 bases from V and 6 bases from J, leaving 13 bases between. CDR3 length: 14 amino acids. CDR3 coding DNA: TGTGCCAGCTCACCGTTGGGGGGGGCGGATACGCAGTATTTT. This translates into CASSPLGGADTQYF.

At least ten counts were recorded for this clonotype. The chain uses TRBV20-1 and TRBJ2-3, with TRBD2 matching over 9 bases. The CDR3 is 15 residues long. Germline V gene data show CDR1 as DFQATT and CDR2 as SNEGSKA (reference sequence). With 1 base clipped from V and 8 bases from J, the junction kept 10 bases outside the gene matches. The DNA of the CDR3 is TGCAGTGCTAGAGTGGCGGGGGGGAGATTGGGTACGCAGTATTTT. Translating it yields CSARVAGGRLGTQYF.